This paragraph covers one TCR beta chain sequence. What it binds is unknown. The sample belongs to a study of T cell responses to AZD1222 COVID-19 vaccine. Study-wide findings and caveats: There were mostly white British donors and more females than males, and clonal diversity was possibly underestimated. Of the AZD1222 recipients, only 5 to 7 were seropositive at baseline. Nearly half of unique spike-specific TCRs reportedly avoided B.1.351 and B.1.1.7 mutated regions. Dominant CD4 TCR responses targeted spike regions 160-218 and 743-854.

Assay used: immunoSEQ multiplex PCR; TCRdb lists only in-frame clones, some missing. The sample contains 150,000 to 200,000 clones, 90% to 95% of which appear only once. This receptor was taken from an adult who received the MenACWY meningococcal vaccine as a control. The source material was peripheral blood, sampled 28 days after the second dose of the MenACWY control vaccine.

The CDR3 DNA follows: TGTGCCACCAGCAGAGATCCTCAGGGATGGGGAAACACTGAAGCTTTCTTT. It is translated as CATSRDPQGWGNTEAFF. The chain uses TRBV15 and TRBJ1-1; weak D call: TRBD1 (5 bases). This CDR3 is built from 17 residues. Trimming left V 0 bases short and J 2 bases short, with 16 bases between. Germline CDR1 is LNHNV and CDR2 is YYDKDF (reference sequence).